This is a list of T cell receptor beta chains from one sample in a study of T-cell reconstitution after alpha-beta-depleted transplantation in children. TCRdb reanalysed the PCR reads using MiXCR and keeps one entry per CDR3 protein. Among roughly 610,000 distinct CDR3 sequences, about 11% were seen once, and the ten largest hold roughly 3.9%. Sample: PBMCs from the stem cell graft donor, taken from the stem cell graft. Receptors were obtained from a human donor who donated a stem cell graft to a child with acute myeloid leukemia. The CDR3 runs from the conserved cysteine through the conserved F or W. Each record gives: CDR3 protein, CDR3 DNA, clone size, J gene, V gene, D gene. The D gene is left open where the match is weak. A row's size may be missing; if present it is once, few, many or a size class.

CDR3 protein: CASSLKLTASATLPYEQYF; CDR3 DNA: TGTGCCAGCAGTTTAAAACTTACGGCTAGCGCCACCCTTCCCTACGAGCAGTACTTC; clone size: many; J gene: TRBJ2-7; V gene: TRBV27; D gene: .
CDR3 protein: CASGRDGLEQYF; CDR3 DNA: TGTGCTAGTGGCCGGGACGGCCTTGAGCAGTACTTC; clone size: .; J gene: TRBJ2-7; V gene: TRBV12-5; D gene: .
CDR3 protein: CASSPGGYYGYTF; CDR3 DNA: TGTGCCAGCAGCCCTGGAGGGTACTATGGCTACACCTTC; clone size: .; J gene: TRBJ1-2; V gene: TRBV11-2; D gene: .
CDR3 protein: CSVGGGEGYTF; CDR3 DNA: TGCAGCGTTGGAGGCGGGGAGGGCTACACCTTC; clone size: .; J gene: TRBJ1-2; V gene: TRBV29-1; D gene: .
CDR3 protein: CASSLGLALEQYF; CDR3 DNA: TGTGCCAGCAGCTTAGGGCTAGCTCTCGAGCAGTACTTC; clone size: once; J gene: TRBJ2-7; V gene: TRBV7-9; D gene: .
CDR3 protein: CAISESYNIQYF; CDR3 DNA: TGTGCCATCAGTGAGTCGTATAACATTCAGTACTTC; clone size: few; J gene: TRBJ2-4; V gene: TRBV10-3; D gene: .
CDR3 protein: CSAKTGLTYEQYF; CDR3 DNA: TGCAGTGCTAAAACAGGGCTAACCTACGAGCAGTACTTC; clone size: .; J gene: TRBJ2-7; V gene: TRBV20-1; D gene: .
CDR3 protein: CSARDWAGPAYEQYF; CDR3 DNA: TGCAGTGCTAGAGATTGGGCAGGGCCTGCCTACGAGCAGTACTTC; clone size: many; J gene: TRBJ2-7; V gene: TRBV20-1; D gene: .
CDR3 protein: CSARAPQGAGYTF; CDR3 DNA: TGCAGTGCTAGAGCACCACAGGGGGCTGGCTACACCTTC; clone size: few; J gene: TRBJ1-2; V gene: TRBV20-1; D gene: TRBD1
CDR3 protein: CASSPTVPSYEQYF; CDR3 DNA: TGTGCCAGCAGTCCAACAGTGCCTTCCTACGAGCAGTACTTC; clone size: many; J gene: TRBJ2-7; V gene: TRBV12-3/TRBV12-4; D gene: .
CDR3 protein: CSASGRARIQPEQFF; CDR3 DNA: TGCAGTGCTAGCGGGAGGGCCCGGATTCAGCCTGAGCAGTTCTTC; clone size: many; J gene: TRBJ2-1; V gene: TRBV20-1; D gene: TRBD2
CDR3 protein: CASTLTSGHEKLFF; CDR3 DNA: TGCGCCAGCACCCTCACGTCAGGGCATGAAAAACTGTTTTTT; clone size: few; J gene: TRBJ1-4; V gene: TRBV5-1; D gene: .
CDR3 protein: CSARAGIRPYEQYF; CDR3 DNA: TGCAGTGCTAGAGCGGGCATCCGTCCCTACGAGCAGTACTTC; clone size: many; J gene: TRBJ2-7; V gene: TRBV20-1; D gene: .
CDR3 protein: CASSPTGKNYEQYF; CDR3 DNA: TGTGCCAGCAGCCCGACAGGAAAGAACTACGAGCAGTACTTC; clone size: many; J gene: TRBJ2-7; V gene: TRBV6-2/TRBV6-3; D gene: .
CDR3 protein: CASGFYTGELFF; CDR3 DNA: TGTGCCAGCGGGTTTTACACCGGGGAGCTGTTTTTT; clone size: .; J gene: TRBJ2-2; V gene: TRBV6-2/TRBV6-3; D gene: .
CDR3 protein: CSARLGSSDTQYF; CDR3 DNA: TGCAGTGCTAGGTTGGGCTCCTCAGATACGCAGTATTTT; clone size: .; J gene: TRBJ2-3; V gene: TRBV20-1; D gene: .
CDR3 protein: CSAPRGGSSGDEQYF; CDR3 DNA: TGCAGTGCACCCAGGGGCGGGAGTAGTGGGGACGAGCAGTACTTC; clone size: .; J gene: TRBJ2-7; V gene: TRBV20-1; D gene: .
CDR3 protein: CASSLGGFRGAGELFF; CDR3 DNA: TGTGCCAGCAGCTTAGGCGGCTTCAGGGGAGCCGGGGAGCTGTTTTTT; clone size: many; J gene: TRBJ2-2; V gene: TRBV7-3; D gene: .
CDR3 protein: CSARQESGANVLTF; CDR3 DNA: TGCAGTGCTAGACAGGAGTCTGGGGCCAACGTCCTGACTTTC; clone size: few; J gene: TRBJ2-6; V gene: TRBV20-1; D gene: .
CDR3 protein: CASNLAGVVKEPWDNEQFF; CDR3 DNA: TGTGCCAGCAACCTAGCGGGAGTGGTCAAAGAACCTTGGGACAATGAGCAGTTCTTC; clone size: many; J gene: TRBJ2-1; V gene: TRBV5-6; D gene: TRBD2
CDR3 protein: CASISRASNTGELFF; CDR3 DNA: TGTGCCAGCATTTCAAGGGCTTCTAACACCGGGGAGCTGTTTTTT; clone size: few; J gene: TRBJ2-2; V gene: TRBV6-1; D gene: .
CDR3 protein: CASRAGAYEQYF; CDR3 DNA: TGTGCCAGCCGAGCGGGAGCCTACGAGCAGTACTTC; clone size: many; J gene: TRBJ2-7; V gene: TRBV6-2/TRBV6-3; D gene: TRBD2
CDR3 protein: CASSVGGGHTDTQYF; CDR3 DNA: TGTGCCAGCAGTGTGGGCGGCGGCCACACAGATACGCAGTATTTT; clone size: .; J gene: TRBJ2-3; V gene: TRBV2; D gene: .
CDR3 protein: CASSQVVGVSSNEQFF; CDR3 DNA: TGCGCCAGCAGCCAGGTTGTGGGAGTATCTTCCAATGAGCAGTTCTTC; clone size: many; J gene: TRBJ2-1; V gene: TRBV4-3; D gene: .
CDR3 protein: CAVTGGMNTEAFF; CDR3 DNA: TGTGCCGTTACAGGGGGGATGAACACTGAAGCTTTCTTT; clone size: .; J gene: TRBJ1-1; V gene: TRBV7-9; D gene: TRBD1
CDR3 protein: CASSSQAGNDQYTQYF; CDR3 DNA: TGTGCCAGCAGCTCTCAAGCGGGAAACGACCAATATACGCAGTATTTT; clone size: many; J gene: TRBJ2-3; V gene: TRBV7-9; D gene: TRBD2
CDR3 protein: CASSLTSEGTYEQHF; CDR3 DNA: TGTGCCAGCAGCCTTACTAGCGAGGGGACCTACGAGCAGCACTTC; clone size: .; J gene: TRBJ2-7; V gene: TRBV7-2; D gene: TRBD2
CDR3 protein: CSVSTGLYGYTF; CDR3 DNA: TGCAGCGTTAGCACAGGACTCTATGGCTACACCTTC; clone size: many; J gene: TRBJ1-2; V gene: TRBV29-1; D gene: .
CDR3 protein: CASSVASSGTYNEQFF; CDR3 DNA: TGTGCCAGCAGCGTAGCTAGTAGCGGGACCTACAATGAGCAGTTCTTC; clone size: many; J gene: TRBJ2-1; V gene: TRBV9; D gene: TRBD2
CDR3 protein: CSVEGTAQETQYF; CDR3 DNA: TGCAGCGTTGAAGGGACAGCCCAAGAGACCCAGTACTTC; clone size: .; J gene: TRBJ2-5; V gene: TRBV29-1; D gene: .
CDR3 protein: CASSQRGRGQPQHF; CDR3 DNA: TGTGCCAGCAGCCAGCGGGGGCGAGGGCAGCCCCAGCATTTT; clone size: .; J gene: TRBJ1-5; V gene: TRBV12-3/TRBV12-4; D gene: .
CDR3 protein: CASSLIAGVGDTQYF; CDR3 DNA: TGTGCCAGCAGCCTGATAGCGGGAGTGGGAGATACGCAGTATTTT; clone size: few; J gene: TRBJ2-3; V gene: TRBV7-6; D gene: TRBD2
CDR3 protein: CASSLLAGAGANVLTF; CDR3 DNA: TGTGCCAGCAGCTTATTAGCGGGTGCTGGGGCCAACGTCCTGACTTTC; clone size: many; J gene: TRBJ2-6; V gene: TRBV7-9; D gene: TRBD2
CDR3 protein: CASRPGQYGNTIYF; CDR3 DNA: TGTGCCAGCAGACCCGGACAGTACGGAAACACCATATATTTT; clone size: many; J gene: TRBJ1-3; V gene: TRBV28; D gene: .
CDR3 protein: CASSSGLAGEGEQFF; CDR3 DNA: TGTGCCAGCAGCTCGGGACTAGCGGGAGAGGGTGAGCAGTTCTTC; clone size: few; J gene: TRBJ2-1; V gene: TRBV11-2; D gene: TRBD2
CDR3 protein: CASSARQQNTEAFF; CDR3 DNA: TGCGCCAGCAGCGCCCGCCAACAGAACACTGAAGCTTTCTTT; clone size: .; J gene: TRBJ1-1; V gene: TRBV5-1; D gene: .
CDR3 protein: CASSAHQGEFGETQYF; CDR3 DNA: TGTGCCAGCAGCGCTCACCAGGGGGAGTTTGGAGAGACCCAGTACTTC; clone size: few; J gene: TRBJ2-5; V gene: TRBV9; D gene: TRBD1
CDR3 protein: CSARSRGGSSIQYF; CDR3 DNA: TGCAGTGCTAGAAGCAGGGGGGGTTCAAGCATTCAGTACTTC; clone size: .; J gene: TRBJ2-4; V gene: TRBV20-1; D gene: .
CDR3 protein: CSAEWTGGLNEQFF; CDR3 DNA: TGCAGTGCAGAATGGACAGGGGGCCTCAATGAGCAGTTCTTC; clone size: .; J gene: TRBJ2-1; V gene: TRBV20-1; D gene: TRBD1
CDR3 protein: CASRWGQANTGELFF; CDR3 DNA: TGTGCCAGTAGATGGGGACAGGCGAACACCGGGGAGCTGTTTTTT; clone size: few; J gene: TRBJ2-2; V gene: TRBV27; D gene: TRBD1
CDR3 protein: CASSLVAGVGSYEQYF; CDR3 DNA: TGTGCCAGCAGTTTGGTAGCGGGAGTGGGATCCTACGAGCAGTACTTC; clone size: few; J gene: TRBJ2-7; V gene: TRBV28; D gene: TRBD2
CDR3 protein: CASSQDRLAGNEQFF; CDR3 DNA: TGTGCCAGCAGCCAAGATAGACTAGCGGGAAATGAGCAGTTCTTC; clone size: many; J gene: TRBJ2-1; V gene: TRBV3-1; D gene: TRBD2
CDR3 protein: CASSQDLGDEQFF; CDR3 DNA: TGTGCCAGCAGCCAAGACTTGGGGGATGAGCAGTTCTTC; clone size: .; J gene: TRBJ2-1; V gene: TRBV4-2; D gene: .
CDR3 protein: CASSRRTPAEQYF; CDR3 DNA: TGTGCCAGCAGCAGACGGACCCCGGCGGAGCAGTACTTC; clone size: .; J gene: TRBJ2-7; V gene: TRBV7-2; D gene: .
CDR3 protein: CASSFFRGSNPFQYF; CDR3 DNA: TGTGCCAGCAGCTTCTTTCGCGGGAGTAACCCCTTTCAGTACTTC; clone size: few; J gene: TRBJ2-4; V gene: TRBV7-9; D gene: TRBD2
CDR3 protein: CSVRSPNEQYF; CDR3 DNA: TGCAGCGTCAGGAGCCCCAACGAGCAGTACTTC; clone size: .; J gene: TRBJ2-7; V gene: TRBV29-1; D gene: .
CDR3 protein: CATPPRGTSNTGELFF; CDR3 DNA: TGTGCCACTCCTCCTCGGGGGACCTCGAACACCGGGGAGCTGTTTTTT; clone size: many; J gene: TRBJ2-2; V gene: TRBV12-3/TRBV12-4; D gene: .
CDR3 protein: CSVVRASGRADTQYF; CDR3 DNA: TGCAGCGTTGTTCGGGCTAGCGGGAGGGCAGATACGCAGTATTTT; clone size: many; J gene: TRBJ2-3; V gene: TRBV29-1; D gene: TRBD2
CDR3 protein: CASSQSRTGAEKLFF; CDR3 DNA: TGTGCCAGCAGCCAATCGAGGACAGGGGCTGAAAAACTGTTTTTT; clone size: .; J gene: TRBJ1-4; V gene: TRBV16; D gene: TRBD1
CDR3 protein: CASSQGWGAGGPGYEQYF; CDR3 DNA: TGCGCCAGCAGCCAAGGATGGGGAGCGGGAGGGCCGGGCTACGAGCAGTACTTC; clone size: .; J gene: TRBJ2-7; V gene: TRBV4-3; D gene: TRBD2
CDR3 protein: CASSRDFKETQYF; CDR3 DNA: TGTGCCAGCAGCCGGGACTTTAAAGAGACCCAGTACTTC; clone size: .; J gene: TRBJ2-5; V gene: TRBV7-3; D gene: .
CDR3 protein: CASSLVGAGGINEQFF; CDR3 DNA: TGTGCCAGCAGCTTAGTCGGAGCGGGCGGTATCAATGAGCAGTTCTTC; clone size: .; J gene: TRBJ2-1; V gene: TRBV13; D gene: .
CDR3 protein: CASSQRTGGSTDTQYF; CDR3 DNA: TGCGCCAGCAGCCAACGAACAGGGGGCTCCACAGATACGCAGTATTTT; clone size: .; J gene: TRBJ2-3; V gene: TRBV4-3; D gene: TRBD1